These 28 T cell receptor beta chains originate from one sample sequenced in a study of blood T cell repertoires in COVID-19. Clones were read by immunoSEQ multiplex PCR, and TCRdb kept only the in-frame ones, dropping some. The table shows around 100,000 clones, with more than 70% occurring only once. The sample taken for sequencing was peripheral blood. Every receptor here comes from a man aged 50 or older with COVID-19, enrolled during active disease.

The chain uses TRBV24-1 and TRBJ1-2; possible D gene TRBD1, 5 bases. Germline assignment: CDR1 KGHDR and CDR2 SFDVKD. With 7 bases removed from V and 1 base from J, the gap between germline ends came to 6 bases. The CDR3 contains 12 residues. The DNA for the CDR3 is TGTGCCACCAGCGACAGTAACTATGGCTACACCTTC. As protein: CATSDSNYGYTF.

This rearrangement joins TRBV2 to TRBJ2-6; D may be TRBD2 (6 bases). Germline CDR1 is SNHLY and CDR2 is FYNNEI. Trimming removed 3 bases from V and 0 bases from J, with 9 bases in between. The CDR3 spans 16 residues. Written as DNA, the CDR3 is TGTGCCAGCAGTGACGGGGGATCCTCTGGGGCCAACGTCCTGACTTTC. Encoded protein: CASSDGGSSGANVLTF.

The table lists this clone with a few counts. V and J are TRBV28 and TRBJ2-7, with 7 bases fitting TRBD1. CDR3 length: 14 residues. V lost 3 bases and J lost 3; bases outside the gene matches: 5. The germline V gene encodes CDR1 MDHEN and CDR2 SYDVKM. CDR3 protein: CASSFGQDIYEQYF. The CDR3 DNA reads as TGTGCCAGCAGTTTTGGACAGGATATCTACGAGCAGTACTTC.

J is TRBJ2-1 and V is TRBV5-1; D not resolved. The ends were cut back, 0 bases at V and 1 base at J, with 5 bases in the middle. CDR3 length equals 14 residues. Germline V gives CDR1 SGHRS, CDR2 YFSETQ. The CDR3: CASSLDRSYNEQFF. CDR3 nucleotides: TGCGCCAGCAGCTTGGACCGGTCCTACAATGAGCAGTTCTTC. Based on the CDR3 plus reference TRBV5-1 and TRBJ2-1, the full variable domain is KAGVTQTPRYLIKTRGQQVTLSCSPISGHRSVSWYQQTPGQGLQFLFEYFSETQRNKGNFPGRFSGRQFSNSRSEMNVSTLELGDSALYLCASSLDRSYNEQFFGPGTRLTVL.

This sequence joins TRBV3-1 (or the pseudogene TRBV3-2) and TRBJ2-7; 7 bases agree with TRBD2. With V trimmed by 1 base and J by 2 bases, 8 bases remained unmatched. The CDR3 consists of 16 residues. In germline, CDR1 is LGHDT, CDR2 YNNKEL (reference sequence). CDR3 sequence (DNA): TGTGCCAGCAGCCAAGTTAGCGGGTGGAATACCTACGAGCAGTACTTC. Its translation is CASSQVSGWNTYEQYF.

The chain employs TRBV9 and TRBJ1-1, with a tentative D call TRBD1 (5 bases). The length of the CDR3 is 14 residues. In germline, CDR1 is SGDLS, CDR2 YYNGEE. Trimming left V 3 bases short and J 1 base short, with 10 bases between. CDR3 loop: CASSAQGQNTEAFF. The CDR3 DNA is TGTGCCAGCAGCGCCCAGGGTCAGAACACTGAAGCTTTCTTT.

The chain has TRBV5-1 and TRBJ1-1; 9 nucleotides agree with TRBD1. V trimming: 0 bases; J trimming: 5 bases; junction bases outside the gene matches: 5. CDR3 length: 15 residues. From germline, CDR1 is SGHRS and CDR2 YFSETQ. Here the CDR3 DNA reads TGCGCCAGCAGCTTGGAGGACAGGGGAGGGACTGAAGCTTTCTTT. It yields the protein CASSLEDRGGTEAFF.

V is TRBV21-1 and J is TRBJ2-1; the D segment call TRBD2 is taken from the table without a DNA check. TRBV21-1 is termed a pseudogene. The CDR3 sequence is 21 residues long. The CDR3 loop is CASSKVVASGGPIPSYNEQFF. The CDR3 region has the DNA TGTGCCAGCAGCAAAGTGGTGGCTAGCGGGGGGCCTATTCCTTCCTACAATGAGCAGTTCTTC.

The rearrangement links TRBV3-1 (or the pseudogene TRBV3-2) to TRBJ1-6; perhaps TRBD1 as D (5 bases). V was cut by 0 bases and J by 7 bases, with 16 bases left in between. CDR3 length: 17 residues. Germline loops: CDR1 LGHDT, CDR2 YNNKEL (reference sequence). CDR3 DNA: TGTGCCAGCAGCCAAGATTTAACTCAGGGTTCCAATTCACCCCTCCACTTT. Amino acid sequence: CASSQDLTQGSNSPLHF.

This clone showed up just a few times. The chain recombines TRBV5-4 with TRBJ2-7; D perhaps matches TRBD1 (5 bases). The V end was cut by 2 bases, the J end by 4 bases, with 13 bases between. CDR1 is SGHNT, CDR2 YYREEE, per germline (reference sequence). The CDR3 covers 14 residues. CDR3 protein: CASSFGRVPYEQYF. CDR3 nucleotides: TGTGCCAGCAGCTTCGGCAGGGTACCTTACGAGCAGTACTTC. Combining the CDR3 with reference TRBV5-4 and TRBJ2-7 gives the whole variable domain ETGVTQSPTHLIKTRGQQVTLRCSSQSGHNTVSWYQQALGQGPQFIFQYYREEENGRGNFPPRFSGLQFPNYSSELNVNALELDDSALYLCASSFGRVPYEQYFGPGTRLTVT.

V and J are TRBV29-1 and TRBJ1-1, with 8 bases fitting TRBD1. Germline values: CDR1 SQVTM, CDR2 ANQGSEA. The CDR3 sequence is 15 residues long. V shed 4 bases and J 3 bases; nucleotides not matched to a gene: 10. The CDR3 loop is CSVGRQGASYTEAFF. CDR3 sequence (DNA): TGCAGCGTTGGAAGGCAGGGGGCTTCTTACACTGAAGCTTTCTTT. The full variable domain, completed using reference TRBV29-1 and TRBJ1-1, is SAVISQKPSRDICQRGTSLTIQCQVDSQVTMMFWYRQQPGQSLTLIATANQGSEATYESGFVIDKFPISRPNLTFSTLTVSNMSPEDSSIYLCSVGRQGASYTEAFFGQGTRLTVV.

V is TRBV6-5 and J is TRBJ1-5, with D unclear. Per germline, CDR1 MNHEY and CDR2 SVGAGI. This CDR3 region has 15 residues. The germline V and J ends were trimmed by 0 bases and 0 bases, with 6 bases remaining between them. The CDR3 protein is CASSYSAGSNQPQHF. As DNA, the CDR3 is TGTGCCAGCAGTTACTCGGCGGGTAGCAATCAGCCCCAGCATTTT.

In its sample, this clone was seen many times. The V gene is TRBV7-2, the J gene TRBJ1-2; 8 bases are a match to TRBD1. Per the germline V gene, CDR1 is SGHTA and CDR2 is FQGNSA. This CDR3 comprises 16 residues. V dropped 5 bases and J dropped 4; count of bases not matched to a gene: 12. The CDR3 coding sequence is TGTGCCAGCAGCCGTCAAGGACAGGGCCTTACCTATGGCTACACCTTC. It codes for CASSRQGQGLTYGYTF.

The chain has TRBV28 and TRBJ1-4; TRBD1 aligns across 7 bases. J lost 8 bases, V lost 3 bases, and 12 bases had no gene match. Germline CDR1 and CDR2: MDHEN and SYDVKM. The CDR3 is 16 amino acids. The chain's CDR3 is CASSFLSGGFREKLFF. Here the CDR3 DNA reads TGTGCCAGCAGTTTCTTGTCAGGGGGTTTTCGGGAAAAACTGTTTTTT.

This chain connects TRBV30 to TRBJ2-2; 8 bases are a match to TRBD1. This CDR3 comprises 13 residues. CDR1 and CDR2 from the germline V gene are GTSNPN and SVGIG (reference sequence). Trimming took 6 bases from V and 6 from J; bases not matched to a gene: 6. The chain's CDR3 is CACWTGRAGELFF. As DNA, the CDR3 is TGTGCCTGCTGGACAGGGAGAGCCGGGGAGCTGTTTTTT.

This clone was observed a single time. The DNA of the CDR3 is TGTGCCAGCAGGACCGGGACAGGGGTGCGGTCGACGGGGGCCAACGTCCTGACTTTC. Protein product: CASRTGTGVRSTGANVLTF. The rearrangement joins TRBV5-5 to TRBJ2-6; TRBD1 agrees at 10 bases. The CDR3 length is 19 residues. Germline CDR1 SGHKS, CDR2 YYEKEE (reference sequence). J gave up 4 bases and V 5 bases, and 15 bases lay outside the gene matches. The full variable domain, with the rest looked up from reference TRBV5-5 and TRBJ2-6, is DAGVTQSPTHLIKTRGQQVTLRCSPISGHKSVSWYQQVLGQGPQFIFQYYEKEERGRGNFPDRFSARQFPNYSSELNVNALLLGDSALYLCASRTGTGVRSTGANVLTFGAGSRLTVL.

The V and J genes are TRBV19 and TRBJ1-4; 9 nucleotides match TRBD1. V shed 6 bases, J shed 6 bases, and the junction held 8 bases outside the gene matches. The CDR3 is 15 residues long. The V gene's germline CDR1 is LNHDA and CDR2 SQIVND (reference sequence). CDR3 amino acids: CASRKPGQGDEKLFF. The CDR3 coding sequence is TGTGCCAGTAGGAAGCCGGGACAGGGAGATGAAAAACTGTTTTTT.

The chain uses TRBV27 and TRBJ2-3; 8 bases are shared with TRBD2. This CDR3 has 16 amino acids. Unmatched junction bases numbered 10, after V lost 3 bases and J lost 5 bases. Germline-derived CDR1 and CDR2 are MNHEY and SMNVEV (reference sequence). The CDR3 loop reads CASSFRRGAPQDTQYF. CDR3 nucleotide sequence: TGTGCCAGCAGTTTCAGGCGGGGGGCCCCCCAAGATACGCAGTATTTT.

V usage is TRBV19 and J usage is TRBJ1-3; 10 nucleotides align to TRBD1. V lost 6 bases to trimming and J lost 1 base; unmatched junction nucleotides: 9. The CDR3 runs 17 residues. In germline, CDR1 is LNHDA, CDR2 SQIVND (reference sequence). CDR3 nucleotide sequence: TGTGCCAGTAGAAGCCCCGGACAGGGGGTATCTGGAAACACCATATATTTT. Encoded protein: CASRSPGQGVSGNTIYF. Looking up the rest from reference TRBV19 and TRBJ1-3 gives the full variable domain: DGGITQSPKYLFRKEGQNVTLSCEQNLNHDAMYWYRQDPGQGLRLIYYSQIVNDFQKGDIAEGYSVSREKKESFPLTVTSAQKNPTAFYLCASRSPGQGVSGNTIYFGEGSWLTVV.

The chain uses TRBV7-9 and TRBJ2-5, with a weak D call TRBD2 (5 bases). Trimming removed 1 base at V and 5 bases at J, with 11 bases between. The V gene's germline CDR1 is SEHNR and CDR2 FQNEAQ (reference sequence). The CDR3 length is 14 residues. The CDR3 is CASSLVASRETQYF. The CDR3 nucleotides are TGTGCCAGCAGCTTAGTTGCTAGCCGCGAGACCCAGTACTTC.

The CDR3 is CASSVGQKAFF. CDR3 bases: TGTGCCAGCAGCGTGGGACAGAAAGCTTTCTTT. The V and J genes are TRBV11-2 and TRBJ1-1, with 7 bases fitting TRBD1. V trimming: 5 bases; J trimming: 9 bases; junction bases outside the gene matches: 3. The CDR3 sequence is 11 residues long. Germline V CDR1 and CDR2: SGHAT, FQNNGV.

J is TRBJ1-1 and V is TRBV5-1; TRBD1 matches 7 bases. With 3 bases clipped from V and 1 base from J, the junction kept 3 bases outside the gene matches. Germline CDR1 SGHRS, CDR2 YFSETQ. The CDR3 has 14 residues. This CDR3 is CASSSGQANTEAFF. The CDR3 nucleotides are TGCGCCAGCAGCTCCGGACAGGCGAACACTGAAGCTTTCTTT. Together with reference TRBV5-1 and TRBJ1-1, the CDR3 gives the full variable domain: KAGVTQTPRYLIKTRGQQVTLSCSPISGHRSVSWYQQTPGQGLQFLFEYFSETQRNKGNFPGRFSGRQFSNSRSEMNVSTLELGDSALYLCASSSGQANTEAFFGQGTRLTVV.

This clone has only a few counts. The CDR3 DNA follows: TGCGCCAGCAGCCAAAGGACAGGGGGCAAACTCCAAGAGACCCAGTACTTC. Residues: CASSQRTGGKLQETQYF. This chain connects TRBV4-3 to TRBJ2-5; 11 bases line up with TRBD1. With 2 bases clipped from V and 1 base from J, the junction kept 6 bases outside the gene matches. The CDR3 covers 17 residues. Germline lookup yields CDR1 LGHNA and CDR2 YSLEER.

The chain couples TRBV19 to TRBJ1-1; no firm D call. The CDR3 is 14 residues long. The V and J ends lost 3 bases and 4 bases respectively, with 12 bases between them. Germline V gene lookup returns CDR1 LNHDA and CDR2 SQIVND (reference sequence). CDR3 in DNA: TGTGCCAGTAGTATTCGGTCGGGTGGCACTGAAGCTTTCTTT. Encoded protein: CASSIRSGGTEAFF.

The rearrangement joins TRBV11-1 to TRBJ1-1, with D uncertain. The germline gives CDR1 SGHAT, CDR2 FQDESV (reference sequence). Trimming took off 3 bases at V and 1 base at J, with 9 bases between the two ends. The CDR3 is 14 amino acids. The chain's CDR3 is CASSFHSPNTEAFF. The CDR3 coding sequence is TGTGCCAGCAGCTTCCACAGCCCGAACACTGAAGCTTTCTTT.

The rearrangement uses TRBV15 and TRBJ2-2; maybe TRBD1 (6 bases). The CDR3 consists of 14 residues. V lost 3 bases and J lost 6, with 11 bases in between. In germline, CDR1 is LNHNV, CDR2 YYDKDF (reference sequence). The CDR3 DNA reads TGTGCCACCAGCAGCCTCCGACAGGCCGGGGAGCTGTTTTTT. It specifies CATSSLRQAGELFF.

The chain recombines TRBV28 with TRBJ1-5; 11 positions match TRBD1. Germline V gene data show CDR1 as MDHEN and CDR2 as SYDVKM. This CDR3 is built from 18 residues. Trimming took 5 bases from V and 0 from J; bases not matched to a gene: 9. As DNA, the CDR3 is TGTGCCAGCAGTAGATGGACAGGGGGCACGGTTAGCAATCAGCCCCAGCATTTT. Protein: CASSRWTGGTVSNQPQHF.

The chain employs TRBV28 and TRBJ1-2; D perhaps matches TRBD1 (6 bases). This CDR3 is 14 amino acids long. Trimming shortened V by 1 base and J by 4 bases, and 10 bases separated the two germline ends. Germline CDR1 MDHEN, CDR2 SYDVKM. CDR3 nucleotides: TGTGCCAGCAGTTTATACGGGACATCCTATGGCTACACCTTC. Its translation: CASSLYGTSYGYTF.